These 19 T cell receptor beta chains were all obtained from the same sample, sequenced in a study of blood T cell repertoires in COVID-19 (dated by TCRdb to 2020 to 2022). Libraries were made using the immunoSEQ multiplex PCR assay. TCRdb's version of the immuneACCESS table is confined to in-frame rearrangements and falls short of the full clone set. An unresolved V gene accounts for under half of the shortfall where checked; the remainder is of unknown origin. Within this sample are approximately 300,000 clones, with around four fifths of them counted one time only. The ten largest clones add up to about 1.2% of the sample. The sequenced sample consisted of peripheral blood. The receptors here all came from a woman aged 45-60 years with acute or convalescent COVID-19.

This clone was recorded only once. The chain links TRBV2 to TRBJ2-7; 9 bases fit TRBD1. There are 14 residues in the CDR3. Germline CDR1 SNHLY, CDR2 FYNNEI. V shed 7 bases and J 2 bases; nucleotides not matched to a gene: 6. CDR3 sequence: CASTRQGGPYEQYF. The CDR3 nucleotides are TGTGCCAGCACCAGACAGGGGGGGCCCTACGAGCAGTACTTC.

The sample holds one count of this clone. CDR3 protein: CSVEGADRGLWSTDTQYF. The CDR3 DNA sequence: TGCAGCGTTGAAGGGGCGGACAGGGGGCTTTGGAGCACAGATACGCAGTATTTT. The chain recombines TRBV29-1 with TRBJ2-3; TRBD1 matches 11 bases. This CDR3 is built from 18 residues. Trimming removed 1 base from V and 0 bases from J; junction bases left unmatched: 9. Germline CDR1 is SQVTM and CDR2 is ANQGSEA.

The chain joins TRBV6-5 to TRBJ2-2, with TRBD1 identical over 9 bases. The CDR3 is 15 residues long. The V segment lost 8 bases and the J segment 5 bases; nucleotides outside the gene matches: 9. Germline values: CDR1 MNHEY, CDR2 SVGAGI. CDR3 in DNA: TGTGCCAGCTCTGAGCCGGGACAGGGAACCGGGGAGCTGTTTTTT. As protein: CASSEPGQGTGELFF.

V gene TRBV24-1 combines with J gene TRBJ1-6; TRBD1 matches 7 bases. From germline, CDR1 is KGHDR and CDR2 SFDVKD. The CDR3 runs 16 residues. J gave up 5 bases and V 0 bases, and 3 bases lay outside the gene matches. The CDR3 here is CATSDLRQGNNSPLHF. The CDR3 bases are TGTGCCACCAGTGATTTGAGACAGGGCAATAATTCACCCCTCCACTTT.

The chain carries TRBV15 and TRBJ2-5; TRBD1 aligns across 10 bases. Germline V gives CDR1 LNHNV, CDR2 YYDKDF (reference sequence). CDR3 length: 16 residues. The V and J ends lost 1 base and 1 base, in that order; junction bases with no gene match: 3. The CDR3 region is CATSRGDRGSQETQYF. The CDR3 region has the DNA TGTGCCACCAGCAGAGGGGACAGGGGATCCCAAGAGACCCAGTACTTC.

The table lists this clone with a count of one. The chain combines TRBV2 with TRBJ1-1; 7 nucleotides agree with TRBD1. CDR1 is SNHLY and CDR2 is FYNNEI in the germline V gene. V was clipped by 2 bases and J by 6 bases; unmatched bases: 12. The CDR3 has 16 residues. CDR3 residues: CASSERGANGQAEAFF. The CDR3 DNA sequence: TGTGCCAGCAGTGAAAGGGGGGCTAACGGACAGGCTGAAGCTTTCTTT.

The CDR3: CASSLVATSGANVLTF. CDR3 DNA: TGTGCCAGCAGCTTAGTTGCCACTTCTGGGGCCAACGTCCTGACTTTC. This chain uses TRBV7-2 with TRBJ2-6; no clear D. In germline, CDR1 is SGHTA, CDR2 FQGNSA. The length of the CDR3 is 16 residues. V shed 1 base and J shed 1 base, with 8 bases lying between them. Using reference TRBV7-2 and TRBJ2-6 for the parts outside the CDR3, the full variable domain is GAGVSQSPSNKVTEKGKDVELRCDPISGHTALYWYRQSLGQGLEFLIYFQGNSAPDKSGLPSDRFSAERTGGSVSTLTIQRTQQEDSAVYLCASSLVATSGANVLTFGAGSRLTVL.

This chain joins TRBV4-2 and TRBJ2-5; tentatively, D is TRBD2 (6 bases). The germline CDR1 and CDR2 sequences are LGHNA and YNFKEQ. V was clipped by 1 base and J by 5 bases, with 14 bases between them. The CDR3 covers 15 residues. CDR3 sequence reads: CASSQVRAGWETQYF. CDR3 coding DNA: TGTGCCAGCAGCCAAGTTCGGGCGGGATGGGAGACCCAGTACTTC.

The chain uses TRBV4-1 and TRBJ2-7; a weak D match, TRBD1 (5 bases). The length of the CDR3 is 16 residues. The V gene lost 4 bases and the J gene lost 3 bases, with 19 bases spanning the gap. Germline V gene sequence: CDR1 MGHRA, CDR2 YSYEKL. As DNA, the CDR3 is TGCGCCAGCAGCCGTAGGGTTGGACAATGGGGCTACGAGCAGTACGTC. Its translation is CASSRRVGQWGYEQYV.

The J gene is TRBJ1-1, the V gene TRBV5-1; 7 bases are shared with TRBD1. J was trimmed by 4 bases and V by 2 bases; bases with no gene match: 5. Germline lookup yields CDR1 SGHRS and CDR2 YFSETQ. The CDR3 consists of 14 residues. The CDR3 sequence: CASSFETGTTEAFF. The CDR3 nucleotides are TGCGCCAGCAGCTTCGAGACAGGGACCACTGAAGCTTTCTTT.

Only a few counts were recorded for this clone. The gene calls are TRBV5-4 and TRBJ2-2; D perhaps matches TRBD1 (5 bases). Trimming left V 6 bases short and J 6 bases short, with 15 bases between. CDR1 and CDR2 (germline): SGHNT, YYREEE (reference sequence). This CDR3 spans 14 amino acids. CDR3 bases: TGTGCCAGCACCCGGAGCATAGGGGCCGGGGAGCTGTTTTTT. Its translation is CASTRSIGAGELFF.

V is TRBV13 and J is TRBJ2-7; 10 positions agree with TRBD1. The CDR3 contains 15 residues. V shed 3 bases, J shed 5 bases, and the junction held 7 bases outside the gene matches. Germline values: CDR1 PRHDT, CDR2 FYEKMQ (reference sequence). Here the CDR3 reads CASSFRDRGPHEQYF. The CDR3 DNA is TGTGCCAGCAGCTTCCGGGACAGGGGTCCCCACGAGCAGTACTTC.

The V gene is TRBV19, the J gene TRBJ1-1, with a possible D match to TRBD1 (5 bases). CDR3 length equals 16 residues. Trimming cost V 10 bases and J 3 bases, with 24 bases left between them. Germline CDR1 and CDR2: LNHDA and SQIVND (reference sequence). The CDR3 spells CATIRDPGWGDTEAFF. The CDR3, as DNA: TGTGCCACCATAAGGGACCCAGGTTGGGGGGACACTGAAGCTTTCTTT.

The chain uses TRBV5-5 and TRBJ1-2; 11 bases align to TRBD1. The CDR3 has 15 residues. Per germline, CDR1 SGHKS and CDR2 YYEKEE (reference sequence). The trim removed 0 bases at V and 4 bases at J, leaving 2 bases unmatched. The DNA of the CDR3 is TGTGCCAGCAGCTTGGCCGGGACAGGGGGCTATGGCTACACCTTC. Translation gives CASSLAGTGGYGYTF.

The gene calls are TRBV6-2 or TRBV6-3 and TRBJ1-1; 7 bases fit TRBD1. Looked up from germline, CDR1 is MNHEY and CDR2 is SVGEGT. CDR3 length: 16 residues. Trimming cost V 2 bases and J 5 bases; bases outside gene matches: 11. The CDR3 loop is CASSYGGPTGATEAFF. CDR3 DNA sequence: TGTGCCAGCAGTTACGGGGGGCCAACAGGGGCTACTGAAGCTTTCTTT.

The V call is TRBV2, the J call TRBJ1-6; TRBD1 agrees at 8 bases. Germline values: CDR1 SNHLY, CDR2 FYNNEI. J gave up 8 bases and V 10 bases, and 7 bases lay outside the gene matches. The CDR3 is made up of 13 amino acids. DNA for the CDR3: TGTGCCATGTTCTCAGGGGGCGATTCACCCCTCCACTTT. Its protein product is CAMFSGGDSPLHF.

The chain uses TRBV5-6 and TRBJ2-3; 9 bases are shared with TRBD2. V shed 4 bases and J 0 bases; nucleotides not matched to a gene: 6. The CDR3 length is 16 residues. Germline V gene lookup returns CDR1 SGHDT and CDR2 YYEEEE. The CDR3 coding sequence is TGTGCCAGCAGCATGTTAGCGGGGGCTAGCACAGATACGCAGTATTTT. It specifies CASSMLAGASTDTQYF.

V gene TRBV9 combines with J gene TRBJ1-4, with a weak D call TRBD1 (6 bases). Trimming stripped 0 bases from V and 5 bases from J, with 8 bases between. The CDR3 totals 14 residues. CDR1 is SGDLS, CDR2 YYNGEE, per germline. The CDR3 loop is CASSVGQDNEKLFF. The CDR3 DNA reads as TGTGCCAGCAGCGTAGGACAGGACAATGAAAAACTGTTTTTT.

The chain links TRBV18 to TRBJ1-5; tentative D call: TRBD1 (5 bases). Deletions cut 3 bases from V and 0 bases from J, with 15 bases between. CDR1 and CDR2 from the germline V gene are KGHSH and LQKENI. This CDR3 has 17 residues. DNA for the CDR3: TGTGCCAGCTCACCCCCAGGGCAGCTTTATAGCAATCAGCCCCAGCATTTT. Protein sequence: CASSPPGQLYSNQPQHF. The full variable domain, its missing parts supplied by reference TRBV18 and TRBJ1-5, is NAGVMQNPRHLVRRRGQEARLRCSPMKGHSHVYWYRQLPEEGLKFMVYLQKENIIDESGMPKERFSAEFPKEGPSILRIQQVVRGDSAAYFCASSPPGQLYSNQPQHFGDGTRLSIL.